This T cell receptor beta chain was sequenced during a study of identical twins. Germline lookup yields CDR1 MNHNS and CDR2 SASEGT. CDR3 length equals 15 residues. Unmatched junction bases numbered 5, after V lost 4 bases and J lost 2 bases. Whole-study findings and limits: The abundant beta clonotypes from cord blood had fewer insertions, and memory repertoires had none of this. There was an excess of low generation probability in the out-of-frame alpha sequences that twins shared.

This clonotype was counted a few times. Its antigen is still unknown. Each donor (without exception) was a healthy Caucasian. Template switching added a universal primer binding site, and final cDNA carried unique molecular identifiers. TCRdb re-called the 5' RACE reads through MiXCR, storing one row per CDR3 protein. The sample contains fewer than 350,000 distinct CDR3 sequences, 6.5% to 9.5% of which appear only once. These data were also filed under a second study, of yellow fever vaccine responses in identical twins.

The sequence derives from a woman aged 18-29 years in good health. The sample taken for sequencing was memory (CD45RO+) T cells sorted from blood. The V gene is TRBV6-1, the J gene TRBJ2-7, with 10 bases identical to TRBD1. The DNA of the CDR3 is TGTGCCAGCAGTGCCGGACAGGGGGAAACCTACGAGCAGTACGTC. This sequence encodes CASSAGQGETYEQYV.